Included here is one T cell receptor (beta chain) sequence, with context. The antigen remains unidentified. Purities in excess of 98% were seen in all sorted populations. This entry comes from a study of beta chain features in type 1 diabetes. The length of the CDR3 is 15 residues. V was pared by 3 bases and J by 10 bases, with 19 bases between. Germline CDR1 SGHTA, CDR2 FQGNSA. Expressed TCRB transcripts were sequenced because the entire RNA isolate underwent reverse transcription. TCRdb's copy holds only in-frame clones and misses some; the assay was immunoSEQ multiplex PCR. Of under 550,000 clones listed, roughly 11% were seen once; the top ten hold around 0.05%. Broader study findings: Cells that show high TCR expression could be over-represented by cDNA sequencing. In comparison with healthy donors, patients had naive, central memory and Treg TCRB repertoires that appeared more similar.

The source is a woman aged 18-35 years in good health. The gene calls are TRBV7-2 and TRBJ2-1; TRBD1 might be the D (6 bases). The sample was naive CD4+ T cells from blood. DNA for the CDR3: TGTGCCAGCAGCTTTACCGGGACAAGCGGCTACGAGCAGTTCTTC. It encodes CASSFTGTSGYEQFF.